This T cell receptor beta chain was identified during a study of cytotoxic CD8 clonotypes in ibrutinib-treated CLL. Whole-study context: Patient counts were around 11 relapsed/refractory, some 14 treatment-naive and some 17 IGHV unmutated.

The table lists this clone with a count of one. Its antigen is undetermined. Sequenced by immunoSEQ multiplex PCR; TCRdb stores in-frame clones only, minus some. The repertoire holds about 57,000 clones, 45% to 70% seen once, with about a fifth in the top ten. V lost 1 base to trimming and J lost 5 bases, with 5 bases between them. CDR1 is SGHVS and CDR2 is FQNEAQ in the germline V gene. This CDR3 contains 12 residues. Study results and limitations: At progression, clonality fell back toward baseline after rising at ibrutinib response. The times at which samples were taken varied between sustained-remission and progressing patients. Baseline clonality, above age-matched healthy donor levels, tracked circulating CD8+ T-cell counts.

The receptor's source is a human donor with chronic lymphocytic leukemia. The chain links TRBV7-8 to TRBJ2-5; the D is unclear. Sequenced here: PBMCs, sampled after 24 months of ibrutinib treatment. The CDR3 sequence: CASSLESETQYF. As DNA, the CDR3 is TGTGCCAGCAGCTTAGAGTCGGAGACCCAGTACTTC.